Described below is a single T cell receptor beta chain sequence and its context. The data were obtained in a study of early T cells in non-severe SARS-CoV-2 infection. Study in general: With bulk RNA from unsorted whole blood as input, sequencing yielded unpaired chains.

Unique molecular identifiers (one per individual cDNA molecule) were attached. TCRdb recomputed calls from the 5' RACE reads with MiXCR, one row per CDR3 protein. This table holds about 92,000 distinct CDR3 sequences, around 17% found once. Sample: whole blood. This TCR derives from an adult who was a healthcare worker with PCR-confirmed SARS-CoV-2 infection or an uninfected control (not recorded which).

CDR3 region: CSARVRDSSDEQFF. The DNA for the CDR3 is TGCAGTGCTAGGGTACGGGACAGTTCTGATGAGCAGTTCTTC. The chain joins TRBV20-1 to TRBJ2-1, with 7 bases lining up with TRBD1. Germline V gene data show CDR1 as DFQATT and CDR2 as SNEGSKA (reference sequence). This CDR3 is built from 14 residues. After removal of 3 bases from V and 8 bases from J, the junction contained 10 bases not matched to a gene.